A single T cell receptor beta chain is shown here with its context. This entry is derived from a study of blood T cell repertoires in COVID-19. The V gene lost 6 bases and the J gene lost 1 base, with 9 bases spanning the gap. Germline CDR1 ENHRY, CDR2 SYGVKD. The CDR3 is made up of 13 amino acids. Assay used: immunoSEQ multiplex PCR; TCRdb lists only in-frame clones, some missing. Altogether 250,000 to 300,000 clones are present, about 90% being singletons, with the ten largest covering roughly 3.6%. Sequencing was carried out using peripheral blood. This clonotype was obtained from a middle-aged woman with acute or convalescent COVID-19. The J gene is TRBJ1-1, the V gene TRBV10-3; D unresolved. CDR3 sequence reads: CAISQAQNTEAFF. The CDR3 coding sequence is TGTGCCATCAGCCAGGCCCAGAACACTGAAGCTTTCTTT.